These 21 T cell receptor beta chains came from one sample sequenced in a study of pediatric ulcerative colitis. TCRdb keeps only in-frame clones here, not all; method: immunoSEQ multiplex PCR. The table has around 64,000 clones, roughly nine tenths seen once; the top ten hold 3% to 4.5%. The material sequenced was blood. Receptor source: a boy aged 5-17 years with severe ulcerative colitis.

The chain employs TRBV29-1 and TRBJ2-3; tentatively, D is TRBD2 (7 bases). V lost 6 bases to trimming and J lost 1 base, with 14 bases between them. Germline assignment: CDR1 SQVTM and CDR2 ANQGSEA. The CDR3 loop spans 14 amino acids. In DNA, the CDR3 is TGCAGCGTGAGTTGGGGGGGCGGCACAGATACGCAGTATTTT. This encodes CSVSWGGGTDTQYF.

The rearrangement uses TRBV5-1 and TRBJ2-1, with 8 positions matching TRBD1. Unmatched junction bases numbered 0, after V lost 4 bases and J lost 0 bases. Germline V CDR1 and CDR2: SGHRS, YFSETQ. CDR3 length: 14 residues. CDR3 sequence: CASSTGGSYNEQFF. The CDR3 nucleotides read TGCGCCAGCAGCACAGGGGGCTCCTACAATGAGCAGTTCTTC.

The gene calls are TRBV19 and TRBJ2-6; no clear D gene. V was pared by 7 bases and J by 0 bases, with 7 bases between. Germline values: CDR1 LNHDA, CDR2 SQIVND (reference sequence). There are 14 residues in the CDR3. The CDR3 loop reads CASIGLSGANVLTF. CDR3 DNA: TGTGCCAGTATAGGCCTCTCTGGGGCCAACGTCCTGACTTTC.

The chain combines TRBV14 with TRBJ1-1, with D possibly being TRBD1 (5 bases). This CDR3 region has 13 residues. Germline V gene data show CDR1 as SGHDN and CDR2 as FVKESK. V was pared by 0 bases and J by 7 bases, with 9 bases between. CDR3 sequence (DNA): TGTGCCAGCAGCCAAGAGTTGGGGCTTGAAGCTTTCTTT. It specifies CASSQELGLEAFF.

V usage is TRBV4-1 and J usage is TRBJ2-7, with D possibly matching TRBD1 (5 bases). Between the trimmed V and J ends, which lost 0 bases and 5 bases, there was a span of 11 bases. The CDR3 is made up of 14 amino acids. The germline V gene has CDR1 MGHRA and CDR2 YSYEKL. CDR3 in DNA: TGCGCCAGCAGCCAAGAAGGACATAGTGACGAGCAGTACTTC. Translation: CASSQEGHSDEQYF.

This chain connects TRBV28 to TRBJ1-2; D uncertain. Germline V lookup: CDR1 MDHEN, CDR2 SYDVKM. V dropped 3 bases and J dropped 1 base, with 6 bases sitting between them. This CDR3 is 13 amino acids long. The CDR3 DNA is TGTGCCAGCAGTTTCACGGGTAACTATGGCTACACCTTC. As protein: CASSFTGNYGYTF.

The chain couples TRBV18 to TRBJ2-6; D not certain. Germline V CDR1 and CDR2: KGHSH, LQKENI. Trimming pared 3 bases from V and 0 bases from J, leaving 9 bases between. This CDR3 has 16 amino acids. CDR3 loop: CASSPDWGSGANVLTF. The CDR3 DNA is TGTGCCAGCTCACCGGATTGGGGCTCTGGGGCCAACGTCCTGACTTTC.

The chain links TRBV30 to TRBJ2-6, with 7 bases that match TRBD2. Looked up from germline, CDR1 is GTSNPN and CDR2 is SVGIG (reference sequence). V lost 5 bases to trimming and J lost 3 bases; unmatched junction nucleotides: 7. This CDR3 has 15 amino acids. The CDR3 sequence: CAWGRGGNGANVLTF. The CDR3 coding sequence is TGTGCCTGGGGGAGGGGAGGTAATGGGGCCAACGTCCTGACTTTC. Supplemented by reference TRBV30 and TRBJ2-6, the full variable domain reads SQTIHQWPATLVQPVGSPLSLECTVEGTSNPNLYWYRQAAGRGLQLLFYSVGIGQISSEVPQNLSASRPQDRQFILSSKKLLLSDSGFYLCAWGRGGNGANVLTFGAGSRLTVL.

This chain links TRBV7-3 with TRBJ2-2, with 9 bases matching TRBD2. The CDR3 sequence is 15 residues long. The V gene end was trimmed by 5 bases and the J gene end by 6 bases; junction bases not matched to a gene: 7. Looked up from germline, CDR1 is SGHTA and CDR2 is FQGTGA. CDR3 coding DNA: TGTGCCAGCAGCCCCATTAGCGGGAGCGCCGGGGAGCTGTTTTTT. Its translation: CASSPISGSAGELFF.

The rearrangement links TRBV6-1 to TRBJ2-7; TRBD1 matches 9 bases. CDR1 MNHNS and CDR2 SASEGT come from the germline V gene. Trimming at V came to 4 bases and at J to 1 base, leaving 5 bases not matched to a gene. This CDR3 comprises 15 residues. CDR3 nucleotide sequence: TGTGCCAGCAGTGGACCCGGGACAGGGTCCTACGAGCAGTACTTC. Translated: CASSGPGTGSYEQYF.

CDR3 in DNA: TGTGCCAGCAGCGCCCGTAGACAGGGTAGGGCTGAAGCTTTCTTT. Protein: CASSARRQGRAEAFF. The rearrangement uses TRBV11-3 and TRBJ1-1, with 7 bases aligning to TRBD1. Germline V gives CDR1 SGHNT, CDR2 YENEEA. The J segment lost 6 bases and the V segment lost 5 bases, leaving 12 bases of the junction unmatched. The CDR3 covers 15 residues.

This chain connects TRBV29-1 to TRBJ1-1, with a weak D call TRBD1 (6 bases). This CDR3 has 16 residues. Trimming removed 1 base from V and 4 bases from J, with 19 bases in between. From germline, CDR1 is SQVTM and CDR2 ANQGSEA. For the CDR3, the DNA is TGCAGCGTTGAAGTCCGATTCAGGGGTGGGAGCACTGAAGCTTTCTTT. Its protein is CSVEVRFRGGSTEAFF.

Remarks on this clone: Other DNA sequences in this sample translate to the same CDR3. The chain joins TRBV6-1 to TRBJ1-3; D uncertain. Trimming removed 2 bases at V and 0 bases at J, with 8 bases between. Germline-derived CDR1 and CDR2 are MNHNS and SASEGT. The CDR3 runs to 15 residues. CDR3 nucleotide sequence: TGTGCCAGCAGTGAAAACACAAACTCTGGAAACACCATATATTTT. It encodes CASSENTNSGNTIYF.

V usage is TRBV18 and J usage is TRBJ2-5; tentatively, D is TRBD1 (5 bases). Germline values: CDR1 KGHSH, CDR2 LQKENI. Trimming left V 3 bases short and J 4 bases short, with 6 bases between. The CDR3 length is 12 residues. The CDR3 nucleotides are TGTGCCAGCTCACCGGGGCGAGAGACCCAGTACTTC. Translation: CASSPGRETQYF.

The chain employs TRBV30 and TRBJ2-5, with D maybe TRBD2 (5 bases). The V and J ends lost 3 bases and 3 bases respectively, with 14 bases between them. In germline, CDR1 is GTSNPN, CDR2 SVGIG (reference sequence). CDR3 size: 14 residues. The CDR3 bases are TGTGCCTGGAGCCCACGGACTCTCAAAGAGACCCAGTACTTC. The encoded protein is CAWSPRTLKETQYF.

This rearrangement joins TRBV29-1 to TRBJ2-1; D call uncertain. CDR3 size: 16 residues. With 1 base removed from V and 1 base from J, the gap between germline ends came to 14 bases. CDR1 is SQVTM, CDR2 ANQGSEA, per germline. CDR3 nucleotides: TGCAGCGTTGAAGTTTGGGCCCAAGGGTCCTACAATGAGCAGTTCTTC. It is translated as CSVEVWAQGSYNEQFF.

V is TRBV27 and J is TRBJ2-3; D gene unclear. Trimming stripped 1 base from V and 0 bases from J, with 8 bases between. The CDR3 has 15 amino acids. The germline CDR1 and CDR2 sequences are MNHEY and SMNVEV (reference sequence). Written as DNA, the CDR3 is TGTGCCAGCAGTTTATACTTTTCTAGCACAGATACGCAGTATTTT. Residues: CASSLYFSSTDTQYF.

This clone was recorded once. The genes are TRBV10-3 and TRBJ1-1, with TRBD1 matching over 8 bases. The germline V gene has CDR1 ENHRY and CDR2 SYGVKD. V dropped 3 bases and J dropped 4; count of bases not matched to a gene: 4. The CDR3 has 14 amino acids. CDR3 sequence reads: CAISDGQGGTEAFF. CDR3 bases: TGTGCCATCAGTGATGGACAGGGAGGCACTGAAGCTTTCTTT.

The V and J genes are TRBV7-9 and TRBJ2-1, with 10 positions matching TRBD2. The CDR3 contains 18 residues. Germline V gene data show CDR1 as SEHNR and CDR2 as FQNEAQ (reference sequence). Losses at the gene ends were 1 base for V and 6 bases for J; bases not matched to a gene: 12. CDR3 bases: TGTGCCAGCAGCTTAGGTCCAACGTTCGAGCGGGAGGGCAATGAGCAGTTCTTC. Its translation: CASSLGPTFEREGNEQFF.

V is TRBV7-2 and J is TRBJ1-1; the D is unclear. CDR1 is SGHTA, CDR2 FQGNSA, per germline. Trimming left V 0 bases short and J 0 bases short, with 11 bases between. The CDR3 contains 16 residues. This chain's CDR3 is CASSLARAPMNTEAFF. DNA for the CDR3: TGTGCCAGCAGCTTAGCGAGGGCGCCGATGAACACTGAAGCTTTCTTT.

This chain uses TRBV19 with TRBJ1-5; D gene unclear. The CDR3 extends over 10 amino acids. V was clipped by 5 bases and J by 9 bases, with 5 bases between them. From germline, CDR1 is LNHDA and CDR2 SQIVND (reference sequence). CDR3 residues: CASSFGPQHF. The CDR3, as DNA: TGTGCCAGTAGTTTTGGGCCCCAGCATTTT.